This T cell receptor (beta chain) was identified in a study of tumor and adjacent non-tumor tissue in lung cancer. Study at large: There were around 11 adenocarcinoma, a couple of squamous cell carcinoma and 1 small cell lung cancer cases. The patients, 10 or so men and a handful of women, were roughly 30 to 85 with stage I to III disease.

Germline assignment: CDR1 SQVTM and CDR2 ANQGSEA. This CDR3 has 16 residues. The template was RNA from unsorted bulk tissue. The library came from three nested PCR rounds adapted from ARM-PCR protocols. Each CDR3 protein gets one entry after TCRdb re-called the multiplex PCR reads with MiXCR. The table shows 81,000 or so distinct CDR3 sequences, with roughly 76% occurring only once. Notes on this clonotype: Compared with germline, one end of the junction differs, possibly owing to a read error.

This TCR was recovered from a woman aged 50 to 65 with non-small cell lung cancer. Sequenced: lung tumor tissue. The gene calls are TRBV29-1 and TRBJ2-3, with D tentatively TRBD2 (5 bases). In nucleotides, the CDR3 is TGTAGCGTTGAACCCCTCGATAGGGAATGGGGAGAAACGCAGTATTTT. It yields the protein CSVEPLDREWGETQYF.